This TCR beta chain appears in the sequencing data of a study of T cells in Graves' hyperthyroidism and ophthalmopathy. Overall study results and limits: Most expanded thyroid clonotypes above 0.001 also appeared in blood.

The CDR3 regions of TCR beta were amplified from RNA transcripts. Primed by the HTBI set, a first-round RT-PCR was run on the TCR CDR3. TCRdb reprocessed the multiplex PCR reads via MiXCR and lists one record per CDR3 protein. Among about 840,000 distinct CDR3 sequences, around 38% were seen once, and the ten largest hold 8.9%. Comment on this clonotype: As yet, its antigen is unknown.

Those patients with uncontrolled infection, other autoimmune disease, pregnancy or lactation were excluded. Clinical symptoms, serum thyroxine and TRAb, thyroid ultrasound and orbital computed tomography were used for the diagnoses. The authors took PBMCs from 9.5 to 10 ml fresh peripheral blood. This CDR3 contains 12 residues. Germline CDR1 and CDR2: ENHRY and SYGVKD. The receptor was derived from a man in his late teens or twenties with Graves' hyperthyroidism. This chain uses TRBV10-3 with TRBJ1-5; D is perhaps TRBD1 (6 bases). The specimen was blood. CDR3 sequence: CASYRDHQPQHF. CDR3 nucleotide sequence: TGTGCTAGTTACAGGGACCATCAGCCCCAGCATTTT.